The rows below give T cell receptor beta chains drawn from one sample of a study of blood T cell repertoires in COVID-19. The protocol was immunoSEQ multiplex PCR, while the TCRdb copy is restricted to in-frame clones and leaves out a portion. The sample contains 25,000 to 35,000 clones, around 83% of which appear only once. The specimen sequenced was peripheral blood. All receptors come from a man aged 65-85 years with active COVID-19. CDR3s include the opening cysteine and the closing phenylalanine or tryptophan. The D gene is left open where the match is weak. Only some rows state a clone size, as once, few, many or a class for expanded clones.

clone_size | j_call | cdr3_length | d_call | v_call | cdr3_aa | cdr3_nt
- | TRBJ2-7 | 15 | TRBD2 | TRBV27 | CASSLLAGDLGEQYF | TGTGCCAGCAGCCTACTAGCGGGGGATCTGGGGGAGCAGTACTTC
- | TRBJ2-5 | 14 | TRBD2 | TRBV29-1 | CSVNQRGSQETQYF | TGCAGCGTAAATCAGCGGGGTTCCCAAGAGACCCAGTACTTC
once | TRBJ2-3 | 15 | TRBD2 | TRBV24-1 | CATSDLSPSGDTQYF | TGTGCCACCAGTGATTTGAGTCCTAGCGGGGATACGCAGTATTTT
- | TRBJ1-6 | 15 | TRBD1 | TRBV2 | CASKFLGQGNSPLHF | TGTGCCAGCAAGTTTTTGGGACAGGGTAATTCACCCCTCCACTTT
- | TRBJ2-7 | 15 | TRBD1 | TRBV18 | CASSPLGGVVGEQYF | TGTGCCAGCTCACCATTAGGGGGCGTAGTTGGCGAGCAGTACTTC
- | TRBJ2-7 | 13 | TRBD2 | TRBV28 | CASSASGRYEQYF | TGTGCCAGCAGCGCTAGCGGGAGATACGAGCAGTACTTC
- | TRBJ2-7 | 14 | - | TRBV2 | CASSEQGNSYEQYF | TGTGCCAGCAGTGAACAGGGAAACTCCTACGAGCAGTACTTC
- | TRBJ2-3 | 11 | - | TRBV7-9 | CASSYSDTQYF | TGTGCCAGCAGCTACTCAGATACGCAGTATTTT
- | TRBJ1-2 | 17 | TRBD1 | TRBV5-1 | CASALPVGPGGDYGYTF | TGCGCCAGCGCCCTCCCGGTTGGGCCAGGGGGCGATTATGGCTACACCTTC
- | TRBJ1-1 | 12 | - | TRBV2 | CATKPQGFEAFF | TGTGCCACTAAACCACAGGGTTTTGAAGCTTTCTTT
- | TRBJ2-1 | 15 | TRBD2 | TRBV5-1 | CASSRKTAGGSEQFF | TGCGCCAGCAGCCGGAAAACGGCGGGGGGGTCTGAGCAGTTCTTC
once | TRBJ2-3 | 13 | - | TRBV7-8 | CASTHSRADTQYF | TGTGCCAGCACCCATTCGAGGGCGGATACGCAGTATTTT
- | TRBJ2-3 | 18 | TRBD2 | TRBV24-1 | CATSDFLSGRANTDTQYF | TGTGCCACCAGTGATTTCCTAAGCGGGAGGGCCAACACAGATACGCAGTATTTT
- | TRBJ2-7 | 17 | - | TRBV5-1 | CASSLGAGGALAGEQYF | TGCGCCAGCAGCTTGGGGGCAGGGGGAGCCCTAGCGGGCGAGCAGTACTTC
- | TRBJ1-2 | 12 | - | TRBV11-2 | CATNRGGYGYTF | TGTGCCACCAATAGGGGGGGCTATGGCTACACCTTC
- | TRBJ1-4 | 12 | - | TRBV11-2 | CASSFGGEKLFF | TGTGCCAGCTCGTTCGGCGGCGAAAAACTGTTTTTT
- | TRBJ2-2 | 15 | TRBD1 | TRBV9 | CASSVEGRGHGELFF | TGTGCCAGCAGCGTAGAGGGCAGGGGGCACGGGGAGCTGTTTTTT
- | TRBJ1-6 | 13 | - | TRBV27 | CASSWGGRSPLHF | TGTGCCAGCAGTTGGGGGGGCCGGTCACCCCTCCACTTT
few | TRBJ1-6 | 14 | TRBD1 | TRBV7-8 | CASSADRGNSPLHF | TGTGCCAGCAGCGCTGACAGGGGTAATTCACCCCTCCACTTT
- | TRBJ2-5 | 11 | - | TRBV18 | CASSISETQYF | TGTGCCAGCTCCATTAGTGAGACCCAGTACTTC
few | TRBJ1-1 | 14 | - | TRBV28 | CASSAGLEDTEAFF | TGTGCCAGCAGTGCAGGATTGGAGGACACTGAAGCTTTCTTT
few | TRBJ1-2 | 14 | - | TRBV19 | CASRGAGGDYGYTF | TGTGCCAGTAGAGGGGCGGGGGGAGACTATGGCTACACCTTC
- | TRBJ2-7 | 15 | TRBD2 | TRBV11-1 | CASSLMWDYSGEQYF | TGTGCCAGCAGCTTAATGTGGGACTACAGCGGTGAGCAGTACTTC
- | TRBJ2-5 | 14 | - | TRBV4-1 | CASSQAGTRETQYF | TGCGCCAGCAGCCAGGCGGGTACAAGGGAGACCCAGTACTTC
- | TRBJ2-7 | 19 | - | TRBV21-1 | CASSKRQGLAGPIFGEQYF | TGTGCCAGCAGCAAAAGACAGGGACTAGCGGGACCAATTTTCGGAGAGCAGTACTTC
- | TRBJ1-1 | 13 | - | TRBV2 | CASSEVLNTEAFF | TGTGCCAGCAGTGAAGTTCTCAACACTGAAGCTTTCTTT
- | TRBJ1-4 | 15 | TRBD1 | TRBV3-1/TRBV3-2 | CASSRDRGYNEKLFF | TGTGCCAGCAGCCGCGACAGGGGGTATAATGAAAAACTGTTTTTT
- | TRBJ2-3 | 14 | TRBD2 | TRBV28 | CASNSGGSTDTQYF | TGTGCCAGTAATAGCGGGGGAAGCACAGATACGCAGTATTTT
- | TRBJ1-3 | 14 | TRBD1 | TRBV27 | CASRQGGSGNTIYF | TGTGCCAGCCGTCAGGGGGGTTCTGGAAACACCATATATTTT
- | TRBJ2-5 | 16 | - | TRBV7-2 | CASSLATTVQVGTQYF | TGTGCCAGCAGCTTAGCTACGACGGTGCAGGTTGGGACCCAGTACTTC
- | TRBJ1-1 | 14 | - | TRBV5-1 | CASSFNSLNTEAFF | TGCGCCAGCAGCTTTAACAGCCTGAACACTGAAGCTTTCTTT
few | TRBJ1-1 | 14 | - | TRBV7-9 | CASSLTTAHAEAFF | TGTGCCAGCAGCTTAACGACAGCCCACGCTGAAGCTTTCTTT
once | TRBJ2-7 | 13 | - | TRBV30 | CAWSGGPPYEQYF | TGTGCCTGGAGTGGCGGTCCCCCCTACGAGCAGTACTTC
- | TRBJ2-3 | 15 | TRBD2 | TRBV6-2/TRBV6-3 | CASSRTAGAPDTQYF | TGTGCCAGCAGCCGAACAGCGGGGGCCCCAGATACGCAGTATTTT
few | TRBJ1-5 | 13 | TRBD1 | TRBV3-1/TRBV3-2 | CASSRQGHQPQHF | TGTGCCAGCAGCCGACAGGGGCATCAGCCCCAGCATTTT
- | TRBJ2-7 | 15 | - | TRBV28 | CASSPPGSGWYEQYF | TGTGCCAGCAGTCCTCCCGGGTCGGGATGGTACGAGCAGTACTTC
- | TRBJ1-2 | 14 | TRBD1 | TRBV2 | CASSVQGADYGYTF | TGTGCCAGCAGTGTTCAGGGGGCTGACTATGGCTACACCTTC
- | TRBJ2-5 | 13 | - | TRBV28 | CASSWTTRETQYF | TGTGCCAGCAGTTGGACAACCCGAGAGACCCAGTACTTC
- | TRBJ1-3 | 15 | - | TRBV28 | CASSTPSGAGNTIYF | TGTGCCAGCAGCACCCCCTCAGGGGCTGGAAACACCATATATTTT
- | TRBJ2-3 | 16 | - | TRBV9 | CASSVPASASTDTQYF | TGTGCCAGCAGCGTACCCGCTAGCGCCAGCACAGATACGCAGTATTTT
- | TRBJ1-4 | 15 | - | TRBV2 | CASSEGFRDAEKLFF | TGTGCCAGCAGTGAAGGGTTCAGGGATGCTGAAAAACTGTTTTTT
- | TRBJ2-7 | 16 | TRBD1 | TRBV5-1 | CASSRETGGFSYEQYF | TGCGCCAGCAGCAGAGAGACAGGGGGCTTTTCCTACGAGCAGTACTTC
- | TRBJ2-7 | 13 | TRBD1 | TRBV27 | CASRRDSTYEQYF | TGTGCCAGCAGAAGGGACAGTACCTACGAGCAGTACTTC
- | TRBJ1-2 | 16 | - | TRBV3-1/TRBV3-2 | CASSQDLFSANYGYTF | TGTGCCAGCAGCCAAGACCTTTTTTCAGCTAACTATGGCTACACCTTC